The entry that follows covers one T cell receptor beta chain sequence. The length of the CDR3 is 14 residues. Per germline, CDR1 KGHSH and CDR2 LQKENI. The V and J ends lost 4 bases and 8 bases, in that order; junction bases with no gene match: 5. This sample stems from a study of T cell changes during pregnancy in multiple sclerosis. The table came from immunoSEQ multiplex PCR; TCRdb's copy has only in-frame clones and leaves some out. In the table there are more than 80,000 clones, roughly 92% of which are singletons. The sample here was peripheral blood, taken after pregnancy. The chain uses TRBV18 and TRBJ2-1, with 10 bases matching TRBD2. The TCR was taken from a female donor with multiple sclerosis, enrolled in a pregnancy study. CDR3: CASSRSSGGDEQFF. The CDR3 DNA reads TGTGCCAGCTCACGGTCCAGCGGGGGGGATGAGCAGTTCTTC.